This T cell receptor (beta chain) was captured in a study of blood T cell repertoires in COVID-19. Study context: COVID-19 samples, acute and convalescent, were from the United States, Italy and Spain. In each case, the material was cDNA or gDNA derived from T cells, B-cell-depleted T cells, or PBMCs.

With 6 bases clipped from V and 4 bases from J, the junction kept 12 bases outside the gene matches. Germline lookup yields CDR1 MDHEN and CDR2 SYDVKM. The CDR3 covers 16 residues. Per the original methods: Nucleated cell number was recorded as an estimate derived from reference gene primer amplification. This table comes from immunoSEQ multiplex PCR, and its TCRdb copy is limited to in-frame clones, with some not included. The V and J calls and clone size are taken from that table; D and trimming were inferred from the DNA. The profile covers tens of thousands of clones, with around 88% appearing a single time and around two fifths taken by the ten largest.

Sample: peripheral blood. This chain joins TRBV28 and TRBJ2-7; 10 nucleotides line up with TRBD1. This sequence was found in a woman aged 80 or over with active or convalescent COVID-19. The CDR3 bases are TGTGCCAGCAGCTCTACTCTCCGGGACAGGGGATACGAGCAGTACTTC. Encoded protein: CASSSTLRDRGYEQYF.